A selection of T cell receptor beta chains follows, all from one sample in a study of cytomegalovirus exposure and HLA in healthy donors. The data were produced by immunoSEQ multiplex PCR, yet TCRdb's version contains in-frame clones alone and is incomplete. The top ten hold roughly 7.2% of the sample, which has under 80,000 clones, about 71% seen once. Material: PBMCs. The receptor source for this set is a middle-aged woman in good health and CMV-seronegative. The CDR3 runs from the conserved cysteine through the conserved F or W. The D gene is left open where the match is weak. Clone size is not always given. Where it is, it says once, few, many or a class for expanded clones.

>-|TRBD1|TRBJ1-5|TRBV27
TGTGCCAGCAGGCCAGGGGGCCGCAATCAGCCCCAGCATTTT
CASRPGGRNQPQHF
>-|-|TRBJ2-1|TRBV19
TGTGCCAGTAGGTCCCTCCGGGGGACCTTAAATGAGCAGTTCTTC
CASRSLRGTLNEQFF
>few|-|TRBJ2-3|TRBV6-1
TGTGCCAGCAGTGTATTGGGACCGGGAGACAAGGGGACAGATACGCAGTATTTT
CASSVLGPGDKGTDTQYF
>few|-|TRBJ1-1|TRBV20-1
TGCAGTGCTAGAACAGCCCCCGAAGCTTTCTTT
CSARTAPEAFF
>-|-|TRBJ2-6|TRBV30
TGTGCCTGGTCGTCTGGGGCCAACGTCCTGACTTTC
CAWSSGANVLTF
>few|TRBD1|TRBJ2-2|TRBV7-3
TGTGCCAGCAGCTTAAATGCAGGACAGGGTGACACCGGGGAGCTGTTTTTT
CASSLNAGQGDTGELFF
>-|TRBD2|TRBJ2-1|TRBV6-6
TGTGCCAGCAGTTACGCAAGCGGGGGGGCAGGAGAGCAGTTCTTC
CASSYASGGAGEQFF
>-|-|TRBJ1-4|TRBV7-2
TGTGCCAGCAGTCGAGGACTCTCTGAAAAACTGTTTTTT
CASSRGLSEKLFF
>-|-|TRBJ2-1|TRBV10-3
TGTGCCATCAGTGTGGCAGGGCCGAATGAGCAGTTCTTC
CAISVAGPNEQFF
>-|-|TRBJ2-5|TRBV30
TGTGCCTGGAGTGAGGGGATCGGGCAAGAGACCCAGTACTTC
CAWSEGIGQETQYF
>once|-|TRBJ2-2|TRBV7-7
TGTGCCAGCAGCCGGGACACAACCGGGGAGCTGTTTTTT
CASSRDTTGELFF
>-|-|TRBJ2-7|TRBV29-1
TGCAGCGTTACTTCACCCGCCGGGAGCTCCTACGAGCAGTACTTC
CSVTSPAGSSYEQYF
>-|-|TRBJ1-1|TRBV7-9
TGTGCCAGCAGCTTAGATCTATTCGGAGGTGACGCTTTCTTT
CASSLDLFGGDAFF
>-|TRBD2|TRBJ2-3|TRBV2
TGTGCCAGCAGTGTGGGACTAGCGGGAGAAGATACGCAGTATTTT
CASSVGLAGEDTQYF
>-|TRBD2|TRBJ2-1|TRBV4-1
TGCGCCAGCAGCCACCGGACTAGCGGGGGTTTCAATGAGCAGTTCTTC
CASSHRTSGGFNEQFF
>-|-|TRBJ2-3|TRBV7-3
TGTGCCAGCAGCTTGGGGCCGCAAGATACGCAGTATTTT
CASSLGPQDTQYF
>-|TRBD2|TRBJ2-1|TRBV7-2
TGTGCCAGCAGCCAATGGGCGGGGGGCGGGTACAATGAGCAGTTCTTC
CASSQWAGGGYNEQFF
>once|-|TRBJ1-3|TRBV7-8
TGTGCCAGCAGCCCAGGACAGAGCTCTGGAAACACCATATATTTT
CASSPGQSSGNTIYF
>-|-|TRBJ2-1|TRBV7-2
TGTGCCAGCAGCTTAGCGAAGGTGGAGTCGGACAATGAGCAGTTCTTC
CASSLAKVESDNEQFF
>-|TRBD2|TRBJ2-1|TRBV14
TGTGCCAGCAGCCAATCTAGGGGGCTAGCGGGAGGAAATTACAATGAGCAGTTCTTC
CASSQSRGLAGGNYNEQFF
>-|TRBD1|TRBJ1-1|TRBV19
TGTGCCAGTAGCCATCGCCAGGGGGCGTTCACTGAAGCTTTCTTT
CASSHRQGAFTEAFF
>-|-|TRBJ2-7|TRBV6-6
TGTGCCAGCAGTTACGAGGCAGCGTACGAGCAGTACTTC
CASSYEAAYEQYF
>-|TRBD1|TRBJ2-1|TRBV10-3
TGTGCCGTCAGCGGGACAGGGGACGGTGAGCAGTTCTTC
CAVSGTGDGEQFF
>few|-|TRBJ2-3|TRBV4-3
TGCGCCAGCAGCCAGGCAACAGGGTCCGATACGCAGTATTTT
CASSQATGSDTQYF
>-|-|TRBJ2-7|TRBV28
TGTGCCAGCAGTTCCCCCGGGTCGGGTCGCGAGCAGTACTTC
CASSSPGSGREQYF
>-|-|TRBJ1-3|TRBV7-8
TGTGCCAGCAGCTTAGATCGCGGGCGGGGGTCGGGAAACACCATATATTTT
CASSLDRGRGSGNTIYF
>once|TRBD1|TRBJ2-5|TRBV11-2
TGTGCCAGCAGCCCTGGGACAGGGGCACGGGAGACCCAGTACTTC
CASSPGTGARETQYF
>once|TRBD1|TRBJ2-1|TRBV4-3
TGCGCCAGCAGCCAAGAAGGACAGGCTTACAATGAGCAGTTCTTC
CASSQEGQAYNEQFF
>-|TRBD2|TRBJ2-5|TRBV27
TGTGCCAGCAGCCTAGCGGGGGGGCAGTTAGAGACCCAGTACTTC
CASSLAGGQLETQYF
>-|TRBD2|TRBJ2-2|TRBV14
TGTGCCAGCAGCCCCCGACTAGCGGGAGAAGGCGGGGAGCTGTTTTTT
CASSPRLAGEGGELFF
>-|TRBD1|TRBJ2-7|TRBV7-2
TGTGCCAGCAGCTTAATAGGGACAGCCTACGAGCAGTACTTC
CASSLIGTAYEQYF
>-|-|TRBJ1-2|TRBV18
TGTGCCAGCTCACCACCGGTGGCAGGGGCCGGCTACACCTTC
CASSPPVAGAGYTF
>-|-|TRBJ1-5|TRBV19
TGTGCCAGCAGGGGTTTGGATGGCAATCAGCCCCAGCATTTT
CASRGLDGNQPQHF
>few|-|TRBJ2-1|TRBV7-9
TGTGCCAGCAGCTTAGACGCGGGTACTGAGCAGTTCTTC
CASSLDAGTEQFF
>-|TRBD2|TRBJ2-5|TRBV15
TGTGCCACCAGCCTTTATCTAGCGGGAAAAGAGACCCAGTACTTC
CATSLYLAGKETQYF
>-|TRBD1|TRBJ2-7|TRBV6-6
TGTGCCACCGGCCCCGGGACAGGGTACGAGCAGTACTTC
CATGPGTGYEQYF
>-|TRBD2|TRBJ2-1|TRBV19
TGTGCCAGCAAGACTAGCGGGAGTTCCAATGAGCAGTTCTTC
CASKTSGSSNEQFF
>-|TRBD1|TRBJ2-7|TRBV10-1
TGCGCCAGCAGTGCGGGACAGGGGGCCCACGAGCAGTACTTC
CASSAGQGAHEQYF
>once|-|TRBJ1-2|TRBV6-5
TGTGCCAGCAGCAGGGGACGGAACTATGGCTACACCTTC
CASSRGRNYGYTF
>-|TRBD1|TRBJ1-1|TRBV5-4
TGTGCCAGCAGCCCCCGACAGGGGCTAGGGGGGAACACTGAAGCTTTCTTT
CASSPRQGLGGNTEAFF
>-|TRBD1|TRBJ2-1|TRBV18
TGTGCCAGCTCCCGGGGACAGGAGCAGTTCTTC
CASSRGQEQFF